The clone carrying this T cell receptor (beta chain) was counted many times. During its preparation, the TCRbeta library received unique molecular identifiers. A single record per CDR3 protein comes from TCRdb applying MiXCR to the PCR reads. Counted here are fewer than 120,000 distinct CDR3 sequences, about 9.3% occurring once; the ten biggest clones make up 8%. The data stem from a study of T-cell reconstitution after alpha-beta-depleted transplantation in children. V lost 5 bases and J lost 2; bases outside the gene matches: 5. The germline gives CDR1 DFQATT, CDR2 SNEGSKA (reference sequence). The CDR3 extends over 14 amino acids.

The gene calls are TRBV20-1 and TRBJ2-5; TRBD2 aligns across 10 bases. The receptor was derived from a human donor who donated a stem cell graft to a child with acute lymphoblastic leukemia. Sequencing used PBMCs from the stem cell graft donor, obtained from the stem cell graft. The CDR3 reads CSAAGLAVQETQYF. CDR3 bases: TGCAGTGCTGCAGGACTAGCGGTTCAAGAGACCCAGTACTTC.